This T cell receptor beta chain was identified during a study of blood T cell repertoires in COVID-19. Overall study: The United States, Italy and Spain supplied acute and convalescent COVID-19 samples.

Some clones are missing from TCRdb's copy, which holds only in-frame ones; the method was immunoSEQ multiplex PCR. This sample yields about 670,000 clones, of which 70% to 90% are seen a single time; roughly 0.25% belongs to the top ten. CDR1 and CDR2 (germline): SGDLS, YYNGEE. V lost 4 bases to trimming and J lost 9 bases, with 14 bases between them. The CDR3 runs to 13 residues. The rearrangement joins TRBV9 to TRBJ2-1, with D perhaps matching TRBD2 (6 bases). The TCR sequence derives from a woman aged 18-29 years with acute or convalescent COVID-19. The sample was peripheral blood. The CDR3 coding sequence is TGTGCCAGCAGCCTTGGGGCGGGGTCTGAGCAGTTCTTC. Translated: CASSLGAGSEQFF.